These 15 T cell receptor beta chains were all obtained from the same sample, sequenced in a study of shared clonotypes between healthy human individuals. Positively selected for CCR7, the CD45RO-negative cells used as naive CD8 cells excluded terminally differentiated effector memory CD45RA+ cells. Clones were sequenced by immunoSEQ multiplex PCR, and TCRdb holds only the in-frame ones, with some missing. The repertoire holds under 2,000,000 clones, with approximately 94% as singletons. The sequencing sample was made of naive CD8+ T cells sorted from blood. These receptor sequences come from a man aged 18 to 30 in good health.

The CDR3 region is CASSLAGQGPGDTQYF. In DNA form, the CDR3 reads TGCGCCAGCAGCTTGGCCGGCCAGGGGCCTGGGGATACGCAGTATTTT. The rearrangement uses TRBV5-1 and TRBJ2-3, with a possible D match to TRBD1 (6 bases). The germline V gene encodes CDR1 SGHRS and CDR2 YFSETQ. There are 16 residues in the CDR3. Deletions cut 0 bases from V and 6 bases from J, with 17 bases between.

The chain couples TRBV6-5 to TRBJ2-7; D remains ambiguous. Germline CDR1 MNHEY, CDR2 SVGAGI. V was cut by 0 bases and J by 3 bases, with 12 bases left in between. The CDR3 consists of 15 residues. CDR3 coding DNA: TGTGCCAGCAGTTACTCGGCGTCCCTTGACTACGAGCAGTACTTC. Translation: CASSYSASLDYEQYF.

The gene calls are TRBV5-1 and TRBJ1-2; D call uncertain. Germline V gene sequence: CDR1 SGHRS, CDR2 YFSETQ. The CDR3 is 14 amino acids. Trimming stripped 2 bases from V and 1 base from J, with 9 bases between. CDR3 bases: TGCGCCAGCAGCTTTGGAGACGTTAACTATGGCTACACCTTC. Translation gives CASSFGDVNYGYTF.

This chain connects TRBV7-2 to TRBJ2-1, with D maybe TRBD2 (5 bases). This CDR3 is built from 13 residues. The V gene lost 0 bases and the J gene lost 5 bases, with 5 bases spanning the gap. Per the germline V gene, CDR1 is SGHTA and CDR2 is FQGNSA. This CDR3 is CASSLAGNNEQFF. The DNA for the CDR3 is TGTGCCAGCAGCTTAGCCGGGAACAATGAGCAGTTCTTC.

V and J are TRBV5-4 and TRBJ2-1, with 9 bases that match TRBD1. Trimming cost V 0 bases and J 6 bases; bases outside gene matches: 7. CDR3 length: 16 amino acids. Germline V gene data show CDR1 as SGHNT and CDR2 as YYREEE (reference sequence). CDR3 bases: TGTGCCAGCAGCTTGGCCGGGACAGGGATAATCAATGAGCAGTTCTTC. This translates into CASSLAGTGIINEQFF.

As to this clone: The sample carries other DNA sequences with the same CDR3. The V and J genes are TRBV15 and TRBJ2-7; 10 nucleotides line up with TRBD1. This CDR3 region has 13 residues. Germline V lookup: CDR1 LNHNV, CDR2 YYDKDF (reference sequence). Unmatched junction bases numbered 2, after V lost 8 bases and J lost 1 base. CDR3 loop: CATRDRGSYEQYF. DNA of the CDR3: TGTGCCACCCGGGACAGGGGATCCTACGAGCAGTACTTC. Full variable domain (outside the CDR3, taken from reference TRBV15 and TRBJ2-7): DAMVIQNPRYQVTQFGKPVTLSCSQTLNHNVMYWYQQKSSQAPKLLFHYYDKDFNNEADTPDNFQSRRPNTSFCFLDIRSPGLGDTAMYLCATRDRGSYEQYFGPGTRLTVT.

The DNA of the CDR3 is TGTGCCAGCAGCCAGGAAGGGACAGGCCTTAATGAAAAACTGTTTTTT. Translating it yields CASSQEGTGLNEKLFF. The V and J genes are TRBV4-2 and TRBJ1-4, with 8 bases matching TRBD1. Losses at the gene ends were 3 bases for V and 4 bases for J; bases not matched to a gene: 7. The CDR3 is 16 amino acids. Germline values: CDR1 LGHNA, CDR2 YNFKEQ.

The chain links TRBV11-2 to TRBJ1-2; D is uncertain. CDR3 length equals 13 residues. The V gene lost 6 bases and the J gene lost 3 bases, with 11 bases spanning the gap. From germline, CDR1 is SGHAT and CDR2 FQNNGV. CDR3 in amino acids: CASSTDGYYGYTF. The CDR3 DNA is TGTGCCAGCAGTACTGACGGATACTATGGCTACACCTTC.

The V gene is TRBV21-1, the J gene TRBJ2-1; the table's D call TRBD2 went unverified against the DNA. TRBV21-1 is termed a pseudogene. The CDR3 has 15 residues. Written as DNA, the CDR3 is TGTGCCAGCAGCAAAGACCGGGACTTACCCAATGAGCAGTTCTTC. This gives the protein CASSKDRDLPNEQFF.

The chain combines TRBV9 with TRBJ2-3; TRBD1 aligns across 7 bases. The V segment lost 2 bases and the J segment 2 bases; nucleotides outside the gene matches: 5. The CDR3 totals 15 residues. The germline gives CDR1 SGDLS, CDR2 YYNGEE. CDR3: CASSVDRDPTDTQYF. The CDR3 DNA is TGTGCCAGCAGCGTCGACAGGGACCCCACAGATACGCAGTATTTT.

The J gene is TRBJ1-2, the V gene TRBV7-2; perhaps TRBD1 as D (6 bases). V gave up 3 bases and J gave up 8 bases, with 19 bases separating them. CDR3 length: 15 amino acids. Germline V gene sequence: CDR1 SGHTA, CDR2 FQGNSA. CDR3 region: CASSLGVTGGDGYTF. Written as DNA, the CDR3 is TGTGCCAGCAGCTTGGGGGTAACCGGGGGCGACGGCTACACCTTC.

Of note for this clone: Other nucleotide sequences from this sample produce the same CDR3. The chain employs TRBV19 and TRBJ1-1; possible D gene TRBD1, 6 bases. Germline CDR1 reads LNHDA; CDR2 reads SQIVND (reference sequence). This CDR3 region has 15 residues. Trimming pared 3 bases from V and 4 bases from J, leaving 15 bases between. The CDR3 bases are TGTGCCAGTAGTATCGACGGGGGGCTGAGCACTGAAGCTTTCTTT. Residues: CASSIDGGLSTEAFF.

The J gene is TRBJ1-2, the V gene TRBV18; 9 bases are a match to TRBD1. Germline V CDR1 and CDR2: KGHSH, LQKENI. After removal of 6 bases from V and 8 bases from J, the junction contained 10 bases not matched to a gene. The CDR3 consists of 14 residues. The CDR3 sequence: CASSPDRGFNGYTF. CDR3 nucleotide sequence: TGTGCCAGCTCCCCTGACAGGGGGTTCAACGGCTACACCTTC.

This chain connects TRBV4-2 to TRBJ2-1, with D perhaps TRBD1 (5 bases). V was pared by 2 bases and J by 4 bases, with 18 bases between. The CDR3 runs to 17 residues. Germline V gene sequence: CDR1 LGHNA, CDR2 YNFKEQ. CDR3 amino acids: CASSQTAVRTLYNEQFF. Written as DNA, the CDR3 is TGTGCCAGCAGCCAAACGGCCGTGCGGACACTTTACAATGAGCAGTTCTTC.

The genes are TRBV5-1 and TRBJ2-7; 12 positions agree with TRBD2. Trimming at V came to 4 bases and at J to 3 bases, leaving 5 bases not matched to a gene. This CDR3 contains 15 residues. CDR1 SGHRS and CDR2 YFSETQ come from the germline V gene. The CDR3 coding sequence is TGCGCCAGCAGCATAGGACTAGCGGGACTCTACGAGCAGTACTTC. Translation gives CASSIGLAGLYEQYF.